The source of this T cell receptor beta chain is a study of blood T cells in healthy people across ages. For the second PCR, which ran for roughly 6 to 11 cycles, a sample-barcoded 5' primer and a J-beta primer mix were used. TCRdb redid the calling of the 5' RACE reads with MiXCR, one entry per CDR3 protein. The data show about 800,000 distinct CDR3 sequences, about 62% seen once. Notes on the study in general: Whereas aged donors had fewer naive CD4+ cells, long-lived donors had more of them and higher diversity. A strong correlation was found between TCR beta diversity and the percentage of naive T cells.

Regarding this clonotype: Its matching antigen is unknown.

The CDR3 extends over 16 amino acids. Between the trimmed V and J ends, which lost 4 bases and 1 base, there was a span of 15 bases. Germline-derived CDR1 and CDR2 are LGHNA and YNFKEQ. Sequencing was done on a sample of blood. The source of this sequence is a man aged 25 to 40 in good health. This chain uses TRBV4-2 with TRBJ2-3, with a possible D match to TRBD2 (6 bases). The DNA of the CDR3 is TGTGCCAGCAGCCGGGGACCGGGAGTGGGCACAGATACGCAGTATTTT. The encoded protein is CASSRGPGVGTDTQYF.